The rows below give T cell receptor beta chains drawn from one sample of a study of T cells after yellow fever vaccination. Using its own MiXCR run on the 5' RACE reads, TCRdb lists one record per CDR3 protein. In the table there are 25,000 to 30,000 distinct CDR3 sequences, approximately 4.2% of which are singletons. The sequencing here drew on PBMCs, either bulk or a sorted T-cell subset (CD4+, CD8+, memory, or dextramer-sorted; not recorded which), taken on the day of the yellow fever booster vaccination. Every receptor here comes from a man aged 18 to 29 who received the YFV17D yellow fever vaccine. Both conserved end residues are part of each CDR3. Each record gives: V gene, D gene, clone size, J gene, CDR3 DNA, CDR3 protein. A D gene is named only where the DNA matches it firmly. For some rows the clone size is stated as once, few or many, or as a class when expanded; others skip it.

v_gene: TRBV25-1
d_gene: -
abundance: many
j_gene: TRBJ1-1
CDR3nt: TGTGCCAGCAGTGAAAGATTGGGCGGACCGAACACTGAAGCTTTCTTT
CDR3aa: CASSERLGGPNTEAFF

v_gene: TRBV7-6
d_gene: -
abundance: large
j_gene: TRBJ2-3
CDR3nt: TGTGCCAGCAGCTACACTAGCACAGATACGCAGTATTTT
CDR3aa: CASSYTSTDTQYF

v_gene: TRBV12-3/TRBV12-4
d_gene: -
abundance: many
j_gene: TRBJ1-6
CDR3nt: TGTGCCAGCAGTTTAGGGTTGACCCTCCACTTT
CDR3aa: CASSLGLTLHF

v_gene: TRBV12-3/TRBV12-4
d_gene: -
abundance: many
j_gene: TRBJ2-3
CDR3nt: TGTGCCAGCAGTTTTATAGCGGATACGCAGTATTTT
CDR3aa: CASSFIADTQYF

v_gene: TRBV5-1
d_gene: -
abundance: many
j_gene: TRBJ2-1
CDR3nt: TGCGCCAGCAGCCAGGATCCGGGACATGGGTACAATGAGCAGTTCTTC
CDR3aa: CASSQDPGHGYNEQFF

v_gene: TRBV9
d_gene: -
abundance: -
j_gene: TRBJ1-4
CDR3nt: TGTGCCAGCGAGCTTTTGGCAACTAATGAAAAACTGTTTTTT
CDR3aa: CASELLATNEKLFF

v_gene: TRBV6-2/TRBV6-3
d_gene: TRBD1
abundance: many
j_gene: TRBJ1-2
CDR3nt: TGTGCCAGCAGTCCTGGACAGGCCGGGGACTATGGCTACACCTTC
CDR3aa: CASSPGQAGDYGYTF

v_gene: TRBV4-2
d_gene: TRBD1
abundance: few
j_gene: TRBJ2-1
CDR3nt: TGTGCCAGCGCGACAGGGACGGACAATGAGCAGTTCTTC
CDR3aa: CASATGTDNEQFF

v_gene: TRBV5-1
d_gene: -
abundance: few
j_gene: TRBJ1-1
CDR3nt: TGCGCCAGCAGCTTGGCCCGGACTGGCACTGAAGCTTTCTTT
CDR3aa: CASSLARTGTEAFF

v_gene: TRBV4-3
d_gene: -
abundance: medium-sized
j_gene: TRBJ1-1
CDR3nt: TGCGCCAGCAGCCAAGATCGGAACACTGAAGCTTTCTTT
CDR3aa: CASSQDRNTEAFF

v_gene: TRBV6-4
d_gene: TRBD2
abundance: few
j_gene: TRBJ2-1
CDR3nt: TGTGCCAGCAGTATCAGCGGGGGGCAATACAATGAGCAGTTCTTC
CDR3aa: CASSISGGQYNEQFF

v_gene: TRBV24-1
d_gene: -
abundance: many
j_gene: TRBJ1-6
CDR3nt: TGTGCCACCAGTGATTTGCGTAAGCAGGCCGTCGGTTGGCGATCACCCCTCCACTTT
CDR3aa: CATSDLRKQAVGWRSPLHF

v_gene: TRBV7-3
d_gene: TRBD2
abundance: many
j_gene: TRBJ2-3
CDR3nt: TGTGCCAGCAGCCCAGGCCCGGAGCGGGGTGGTTCAGATACGCAGTATTTT
CDR3aa: CASSPGPERGGSDTQYF

v_gene: TRBV20-1
d_gene: TRBD2
abundance: -
j_gene: TRBJ2-1
CDR3nt: TGCAGTGCTAGAGATCCGGGGGGTCTGAATGAGCAGTTCTTC
CDR3aa: CSARDPGGLNEQFF

v_gene: TRBV5-4
d_gene: -
abundance: -
j_gene: TRBJ2-3
CDR3nt: TGTGCCAGCAGCCGCCCAGGGGGGGAGGGAGATACGCAGTATTTT
CDR3aa: CASSRPGGEGDTQYF

v_gene: TRBV7-2
d_gene: -
abundance: many
j_gene: TRBJ2-3
CDR3nt: TGTGCCAGCAGCTTAGCGGGACGAGGGAATACGCAGTATTTT
CDR3aa: CASSLAGRGNTQYF

v_gene: TRBV15
d_gene: -
abundance: many
j_gene: TRBJ2-3
CDR3nt: TGTGCCACCAGCAGAGTACGGGGGGCGCCGGACGGCACAGATACGCAGTATTTT
CDR3aa: CATSRVRGAPDGTDTQYF

v_gene: TRBV20-1
d_gene: -
abundance: many
j_gene: TRBJ1-4
CDR3nt: TGCAGTGCTAGAGACCCACTACAGGGAGTTGATGAAAAACTGTTTTTT
CDR3aa: CSARDPLQGVDEKLFF

v_gene: TRBV2
d_gene: -
abundance: many
j_gene: TRBJ1-2
CDR3nt: TGTGCCAGCAGTGAACGGGCCGGGTTTGATGGCTACACCTTC
CDR3aa: CASSERAGFDGYTF

v_gene: TRBV4-1
d_gene: -
abundance: few
j_gene: TRBJ2-1
CDR3nt: TGCGCCAGCAGCCCTACTGGACCCAGGGGAGATGAGCAGTTCTTC
CDR3aa: CASSPTGPRGDEQFF

v_gene: TRBV7-8
d_gene: TRBD1
abundance: many
j_gene: TRBJ2-7
CDR3nt: TGTGCCAGCAGCACCCTGACAGGGTCCTACGAGCAGTACTTC
CDR3aa: CASSTLTGSYEQYF

v_gene: TRBV5-1
d_gene: -
abundance: many
j_gene: TRBJ2-5
CDR3nt: TGCGCCAGCAGCTATCGGGGATCCCAAGAGACCCAGTACTTC
CDR3aa: CASSYRGSQETQYF

v_gene: TRBV29-1
d_gene: -
abundance: many
j_gene: TRBJ2-7
CDR3nt: TGCAGCGCGATACTACCCGGCGGGGCCTACGAGCAGTACTTC
CDR3aa: CSAILPGGAYEQYF

v_gene: TRBV20-1
d_gene: -
abundance: many
j_gene: TRBJ1-2
CDR3nt: TGCAGTGCCGCAGGAACTTCCTATGGCTACACCTTC
CDR3aa: CSAAGTSYGYTF

v_gene: TRBV30
d_gene: -
abundance: -
j_gene: TRBJ1-3
CDR3nt: TGTGCCTGGGCCCTCGGCACTGGAAACACCATATATTTT
CDR3aa: CAWALGTGNTIYF

v_gene: TRBV30
d_gene: -
abundance: many
j_gene: TRBJ1-5
CDR3nt: TGTGACTGGACGGAGGGCGCGGGCAATCAGCCCCAGCATTTT
CDR3aa: CDWTEGAGNQPQHF

v_gene: TRBV29-1
d_gene: -
abundance: many
j_gene: TRBJ2-2
CDR3nt: TGCAGCGTTGATCGTCTAGGAACCGGGGAGCTGTTTTTT
CDR3aa: CSVDRLGTGELFF

v_gene: TRBV20-1
d_gene: TRBD2
abundance: many
j_gene: TRBJ2-5
CDR3nt: TGCAGTGCTAGGACCCTGACTAGCGGGGGGGCCGGAGAGACCCAGTACTTC
CDR3aa: CSARTLTSGGAGETQYF

v_gene: TRBV12-3/TRBV12-4
d_gene: -
abundance: many
j_gene: TRBJ2-7
CDR3nt: TGTGCCAGCACCCCGGGGAGGGGGCGAAGTGAGCAGTACTTC
CDR3aa: CASTPGRGRSEQYF

v_gene: TRBV6-6
d_gene: -
abundance: many
j_gene: TRBJ1-5
CDR3nt: TGTGCCAGCAGTCATGGACAGCTCAATCAGCCCCAGCATTTT
CDR3aa: CASSHGQLNQPQHF

v_gene: TRBV29-1
d_gene: TRBD1
abundance: many
j_gene: TRBJ1-2
CDR3nt: TGCAGCGCGACAGGGGGAGGCTACACCTTC
CDR3aa: CSATGGGYTF

v_gene: TRBV15
d_gene: -
abundance: many
j_gene: TRBJ2-5
CDR3nt: TGTGCCACCAGCAGAGATCTAGTGGAGACCCAGTACTTC
CDR3aa: CATSRDLVETQYF

v_gene: TRBV7-8
d_gene: -
abundance: once
j_gene: TRBJ2-5
CDR3nt: TGTGCCAGCAGCTTCCGGGACTGGCCTCAAGAGACCCAGTACTTC
CDR3aa: CASSFRDWPQETQYF